This T cell receptor (beta chain) was captured by sequencing in a study of T cells in Graves' hyperthyroidism and ophthalmopathy. Study-wide context: Peripheral blood collection took place at initial diagnosis, before any treatment. Study-level points and caveats: The model predicted ophthalmopathy a median around six months before onset.

This clonotype was observed many times. Its antigen is not known. Germline V CDR1 and CDR2: LNHDA, SQIVND (reference sequence). There are 15 residues in the CDR3. V was cut by 4 bases and J by 1 base, with 10 bases left in between. Amplified regions were TCR beta CDR3 sequences from RNA transcripts. The HTBI primer set drove a first-round RT-PCR of the TCR CDR3. TCRdb reprocessed the multiplex PCR reads via MiXCR and lists one record per CDR3 protein. This sample has some 500,000 distinct CDR3 sequences, with approximately 15% found just once. This chain links TRBV19 with TRBJ2-2, with TRBD1 as a possible D gene (6 bases). This sequence originates from a woman aged 18-30 years with Graves' hyperthyroidism. What was sequenced was blood. CDR3 sequence: CASSKGTMNTGELFF. CDR3 bases: TGTGCCAGTAGTAAAGGGACAATGAACACCGGGGAGCTGTTTTTT.